This TCR beta chain was recovered during a study of T cell responses to AZD1222 COVID-19 vaccine (dated by TCRdb to the early 2020s). Some background on the complete study: AZD1222 recipients whose second dose came at about 4 weeks and those whose second dose came at about 12 weeks were combined into one group, since spike-specific TCR depth and breadth did not differ between the two schedules. TCR sequencing covered fewer than 250 trial participants: 200 to 220 given two doses of AZD1222 and approximately 26 given two doses of MenACWY control vaccine. Enrollment into the trials was organized by age into subgroups of 18-55, 56-69 and 70-plus years, and those subgroups contained approximately 150, 30 and 60 TCR-sequenced participants, respectively.

The CDR3 regions of human TCRbeta chains were analyzed by immunosequencing. From the authors' description of their analysis: Repertoire TCRs were checked for matches against a reference library of SARS-CoV-2-specific TCRs that had been generated using the MIRA antigen-specificity platform. Breadth was defined as the fraction of unique TCRs that were SARS-CoV-2-associated. Depth was defined as the fraction of total T cells that were SARS-CoV-2-associated. Using the MIRA data, every spike-specific TCR was mapped to the spike region that the TCR reacted to and assigned to either a CD4 or a CD8 class. Log10-transformed breadth and depth values were compared by one-way ANOVA with Sidak's multiple comparisons tests. What TCRdb holds here is the immuneACCESS table cut down to in-frame rearrangements. Part of the clones is not present; checked against another copy, under half of the missing clones reflect an unresolved V gene, and the others are unexplained. V, J and clone size derive from that table, while D and trimming were established from the DNA sequence. The sample yields 120,000 or so clones; roughly 90% were counted once. 0.8% to 1.1% of the sample is held by the ten biggest clonotypes.

The CDR3 holds 12 amino acids from the cysteine to the phenylalanine. Just the 36-base CDR3 DNA is kept, in frame starting at base 1. According to the germline V gene, CDR1 reads SNHLY and CDR2 reads FYNNEI. Trimming removed 5 bases from V and 8 bases from J, leaving 11 bases between the germline ends. The time point tag for this specimen amounts to: baseline before first vaccination. The vaccinee samples were drawn from two UK trials, COV001 and COV002, one of which was a single-blind randomized controlled phase 2/3 trial testing AZD1222 (ChAdOx1 nCoV-19) in healthy adults. Trial participant PBMC samples were collected at day 0 and day 28 after the second dose for TCRbeta chain sequencing. This clone was observed a single time. Its specific antigen is unknown. No much larger clonotype is one base removed from it; base qualities were not supplied. General conclusions and limits of the study: Conclusions about previously exposed vaccinees were limited because only six AZD1222 recipients were SARS-CoV-2 seropositive at baseline. Because no day 14 peak-response samples were available, the repertoires could be characterized only after the peak T cell response. Participants were mostly white British, with more females than males. The authors suggested clonal diversity may have been underestimated. Vaccine-associated CD4 TCRs spanned the whole spike protein, with dominant responses in regions 160-218 and 743-854. In the small 56-69-year group, the increase in depth fell short of significance, most likely because of low power. Spike-specific TCR breadth and depth rose significantly after two AZD1222 doses compared with day 0 and with MenACWY recipients. Reportedly, close to half of the unique spike-specific TCRs recognized epitopes lying outside the regions that are mutated in the B.1.351 and B.1.1.7 variants.

This sequence was found in an adult in good health. The material was peripheral blood, obtained on day 0 of AZD1222 vaccination. The chain employs TRBV2 and TRBJ2-3; the D gene remains uncertain. The CDR3 sequence is CASSYSDSTQYF. The nucleotide sequence reads as follows: TGTGCCAGCAGTTACTCGGATAGTACGCAGTATTTT.